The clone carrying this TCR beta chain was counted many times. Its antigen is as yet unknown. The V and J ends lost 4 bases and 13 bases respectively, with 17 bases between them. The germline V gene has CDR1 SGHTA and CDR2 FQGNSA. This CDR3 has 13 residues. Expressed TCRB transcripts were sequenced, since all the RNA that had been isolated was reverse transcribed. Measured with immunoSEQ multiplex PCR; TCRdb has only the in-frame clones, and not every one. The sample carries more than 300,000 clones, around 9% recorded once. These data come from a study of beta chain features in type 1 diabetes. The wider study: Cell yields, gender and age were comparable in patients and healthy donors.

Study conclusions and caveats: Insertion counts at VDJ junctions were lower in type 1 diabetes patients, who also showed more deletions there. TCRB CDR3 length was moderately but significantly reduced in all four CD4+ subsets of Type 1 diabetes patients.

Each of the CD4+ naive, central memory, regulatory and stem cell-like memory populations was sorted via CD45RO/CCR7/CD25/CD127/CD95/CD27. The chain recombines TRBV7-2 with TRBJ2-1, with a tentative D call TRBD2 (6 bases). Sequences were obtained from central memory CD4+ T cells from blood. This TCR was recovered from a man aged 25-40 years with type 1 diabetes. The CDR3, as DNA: TGTGCCAGCAGCTACTCTGGAGGAGGGTCCCAGTTCTTC. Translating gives CASSYSGGGSQFF.